A selection of T cell receptor beta chains follows, all from one sample in a study of OX40 agonist ivuxolimab in advanced cancers. The table came from immunoSEQ multiplex PCR; TCRdb's copy has only in-frame clones and leaves some out. This table has about 79,000 clones, roughly 88% appearing once. Here the sequenced sample was CD4+ or CD8+ T cells sorted from blood, taken in a trial of the OX40 agonist ivuxolimab. The receptor source for this set is an adult with an advanced solid tumor such as melanoma, head and neck, liver or kidney cancer. CDR3s include the opening cysteine and the closing phenylalanine or tryptophan. The order of the fields is V gene, CDR3 length, D gene, clone size, J gene, CDR3 DNA, CDR3 protein. D genes are given only for firm matches. Clone size appears in some rows only: once, few, many, or a class for an expanded clone.

V: TRBV4-1
length: 17
D: TRBD2
size: NA
J: TRBJ2-1
DNA: TGCGCCAGCAGCCAAGCTCTAAGGGCGGCGGGAGGCAATGAGCAGTTCTTC
CDR3: CASSQALRAAGGNEQFF

V: TRBV28
length: 15
D: TRBD1
size: NA
J: TRBJ1-3
DNA: TGTGCCAGCAGTCTACAGGGGGCGGCTGGAAACACCATATATTTT
CDR3: CASSLQGAAGNTIYF

V: TRBV12-2
length: 17
D: NA
size: NA
J: TRBJ2-1
DNA: TGTGCAAGTCGCTTAGCAGAGGTCCTAGCGGGGAGGAATGAGCAGTTCTTC
CDR3: CASRLAEVLAGRNEQFF

V: TRBV30
length: 13
D: NA
size: NA
J: TRBJ1-5
DNA: TGTGCCTGGGGACAGTATAGCAATCAGCCCCAGCATTTT
CDR3: CAWGQYSNQPQHF

V: TRBV5-4
length: 15
D: TRBD2
size: NA
J: TRBJ2-2
DNA: TGTGCCAGCAGCCCGGGAGGGCAGTCCCCCGGGGAGCTGTTTTTT
CDR3: CASSPGGQSPGELFF

V: TRBV19
length: 16
D: TRBD1
size: NA
J: TRBJ2-6
DNA: TGTGCCAGTAACGACAGGGGGATGCCTGGGGCCAACGTCCTGACTTTC
CDR3: CASNDRGMPGANVLTF

V: TRBV30
length: 14
D: NA
size: NA
J: TRBJ2-3
DNA: TGTGCCTGGAGTGTTCCCAGGGAGACAGATACGCAGTATTTT
CDR3: CAWSVPRETDTQYF

V: TRBV30
length: 12
D: TRBD1
size: once
J: TRBJ1-2
DNA: TGTGCCTGGACAGGGGGAAACTATGGCTACACCTTC
CDR3: CAWTGGNYGYTF

V: TRBV21-1
length: 15
D: NA
size: NA
J: TRBJ1-5
DNA: TGTGCCAGCAGTCAATTGTGGCGGGGTAACCAGCCCCAGCATTTT
CDR3: CASSQLWRGNQPQHF

V: TRBV7-6
length: 13
D: NA
size: NA
J: TRBJ1-1
DNA: TGTGCCAGCAGCTTAGACACCAACACTGAAGCTTTCTTT
CDR3: CASSLDTNTEAFF

V: TRBV18
length: 13
D: NA
size: NA
J: TRBJ1-4
DNA: TGTGCCAGCTACACGGGGACTAATGAAAAACTGTTTTTT
CDR3: CASYTGTNEKLFF

V: TRBV10-3
length: 15
D: NA
size: NA
J: TRBJ1-3
DNA: TGTGCCATCAGTGAGGCTCAGGGCTCTGGAAACACCATATATTTT
CDR3: CAISEAQGSGNTIYF

V: TRBV7-9
length: 13
D: NA
size: once
J: TRBJ1-1
DNA: TGTGCCAGCAGCCGTGACATGAACACTGAAGCTTTCTTT
CDR3: CASSRDMNTEAFF

V: TRBV5-8
length: 15
D: TRBD1
size: NA
J: TRBJ1-3
DNA: TGTGCCAGCAGCTCGATTACAGGGGTTGGAAACACCATATATTTT
CDR3: CASSSITGVGNTIYF

V: TRBV4-1
length: 15
D: NA
size: NA
J: TRBJ1-1
DNA: TGCGCCAGCAGCCGAAACCTCGCCCTGGGGACTGAAGCTTTCTTT
CDR3: CASSRNLALGTEAFF

V: TRBV28
length: 14
D: NA
size: NA
J: TRBJ2-7
DNA: TGTGCCAGCAGGCGTCCAAGCCGAACCTACGAGCAGTACTTC
CDR3: CASRRPSRTYEQYF

V: TRBV6-1
length: 16
D: NA
size: NA
J: TRBJ1-2
DNA: TGTGCCAGCAGTGACAATCCGACTCCGATTTTCTATGGCTACACCTTC
CDR3: CASSDNPTPIFYGYTF

V: TRBV18
length: 16
D: TRBD1
size: NA
J: TRBJ1-1
DNA: TGTGCCAGCTCCCTGGACAGGGTTGGCCCGAACACTGAAGCTTTCTTT
CDR3: CASSLDRVGPNTEAFF

V: TRBV18
length: 17
D: TRBD2
size: NA
J: TRBJ2-1
DNA: TGTGCCAGCTCACCAGGAGGAAAGCGGGGGGACTACAATGAGCAGTTCTTC
CDR3: CASSPGGKRGDYNEQFF

V: TRBV6-5
length: 13
D: NA
size: NA
J: TRBJ2-7
DNA: TGTGCCAGCAGCCCCTGGACAGAATACGAGCAGTACTTC
CDR3: CASSPWTEYEQYF

V: TRBV10-3
length: 14
D: TRBD2
size: NA
J: TRBJ2-3
DNA: TGTGCCATCGGAGGAGGGCTAGCGGAAGATACGCAGTATTTT
CDR3: CAIGGGLAEDTQYF

V: TRBV6-1
length: 14
D: NA
size: NA
J: TRBJ2-5
DNA: TGTGCCAGCAGTGAAGCGTGGGGAGAAGAGACCCAGTACTTC
CDR3: CASSEAWGEETQYF

V: TRBV2
length: 15
D: NA
size: NA
J: TRBJ1-3
DNA: TGTGCCAGCAGCCGGACAGCTATCTCTGGAAACACCATATATTTT
CDR3: CASSRTAISGNTIYF

V: TRBV5-1
length: 15
D: NA
size: NA
J: TRBJ2-3
DNA: TGCGCCAGCAGCCCTAAAGGCAGCTACACAGATACGCAGTATTTT
CDR3: CASSPKGSYTDTQYF

V: TRBV7-2
length: 15
D: TRBD2
size: NA
J: TRBJ2-2
DNA: TGTGCCAGCAGCTCGGGACTAGCGCGCACCGGGGAGCTGTTTTTT
CDR3: CASSSGLARTGELFF

V: TRBV12-5
length: 13
D: NA
size: few
J: TRBJ1-1
DNA: TGTGCTAGTGGTTCCGATACGAACACTGAAGCTTTCTTT
CDR3: CASGSDTNTEAFF

V: TRBV5-5
length: 15
D: TRBD1
size: NA
J: TRBJ1-1
DNA: TGTGCCAGCAGAAAAGGGACAGCAATGAACACTGAAGCTTTCTTT
CDR3: CASRKGTAMNTEAFF

V: TRBV2
length: 14
D: TRBD1
size: NA
J: TRBJ1-1
DNA: TGTGCCAGCAGTGAAGGGACAGGGCCTTCTCGAGCTTTCTTT
CDR3: CASSEGTGPSRAFF

V: TRBV30
length: 13
D: NA
size: NA
J: TRBJ2-3
DNA: TGTGCCGGTTCATGGGGGAGCACAGATACGCAGTATTTT
CDR3: CAGSWGSTDTQYF